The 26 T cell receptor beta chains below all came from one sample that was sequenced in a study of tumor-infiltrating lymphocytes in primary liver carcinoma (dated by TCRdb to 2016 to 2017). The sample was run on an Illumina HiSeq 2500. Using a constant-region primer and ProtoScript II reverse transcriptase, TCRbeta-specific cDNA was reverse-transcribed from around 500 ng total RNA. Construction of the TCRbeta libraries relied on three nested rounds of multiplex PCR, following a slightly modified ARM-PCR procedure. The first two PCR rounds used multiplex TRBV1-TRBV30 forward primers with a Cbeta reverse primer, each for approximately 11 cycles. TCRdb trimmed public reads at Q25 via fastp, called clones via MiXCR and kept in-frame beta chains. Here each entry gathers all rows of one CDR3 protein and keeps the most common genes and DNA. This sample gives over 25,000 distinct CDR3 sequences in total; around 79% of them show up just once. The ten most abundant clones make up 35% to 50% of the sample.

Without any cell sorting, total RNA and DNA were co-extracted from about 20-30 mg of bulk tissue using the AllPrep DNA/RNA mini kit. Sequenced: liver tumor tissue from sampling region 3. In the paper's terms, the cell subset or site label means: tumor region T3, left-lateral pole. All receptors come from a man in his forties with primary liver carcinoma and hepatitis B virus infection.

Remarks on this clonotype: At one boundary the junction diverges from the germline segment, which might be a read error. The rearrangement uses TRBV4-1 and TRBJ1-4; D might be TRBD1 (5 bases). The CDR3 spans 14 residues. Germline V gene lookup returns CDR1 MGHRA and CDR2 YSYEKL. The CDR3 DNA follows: TGCGTCAGCGGCCAGGGTGACAGTACCGAAAAACTGTATTTT. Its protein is CVSGQGDSTEKLYF.

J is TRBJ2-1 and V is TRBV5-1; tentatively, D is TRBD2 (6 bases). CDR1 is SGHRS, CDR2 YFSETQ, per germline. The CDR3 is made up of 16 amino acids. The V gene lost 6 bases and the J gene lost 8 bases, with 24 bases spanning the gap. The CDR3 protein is CASNLATSGSIYEQFF. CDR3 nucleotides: TGCGCCAGCAACCTGGCGACTAGTGGGAGTATCTATGAGCAGTTCTTC. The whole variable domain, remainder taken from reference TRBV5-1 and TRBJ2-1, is KAGVTQTPRYLIKTRGQQVTLSCSPISGHRSVSWYQQTPGQGLQFLFEYFSETQRNKGNFPGRFSGRQFSNSRSEMNVSTLELGDSALYLCASNLATSGSIYEQFFGPGTRLTVL.

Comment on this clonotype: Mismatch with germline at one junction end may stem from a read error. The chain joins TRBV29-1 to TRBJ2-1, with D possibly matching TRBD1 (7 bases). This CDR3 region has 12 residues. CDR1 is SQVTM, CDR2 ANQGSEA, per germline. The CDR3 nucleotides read TGCGGCCTCAGACAGGGAGGTAATGACCAGTTCTTC. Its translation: CGLRQGGNDQFF.

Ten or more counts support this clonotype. In DNA, the CDR3 is TGTGCCAGCAGCAACCGACAGGGTGGCACAGATACGCAGTATTTT. Its translation: CASSNRQGGTDTQYF. J is TRBJ2-3 and V is TRBV7-2; TRBD1 agrees at 7 bases. The CDR3 spans 15 residues. CDR1 and CDR2 (germline): SGHTA, FQGNSA. V was pared by 5 bases and J by 1 base, with 6 bases of the junction left unmatched.

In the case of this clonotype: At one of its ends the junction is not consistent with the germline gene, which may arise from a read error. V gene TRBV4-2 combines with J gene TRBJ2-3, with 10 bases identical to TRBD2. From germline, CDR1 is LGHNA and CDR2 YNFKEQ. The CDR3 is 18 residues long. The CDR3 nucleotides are TGTGCCAGTAGCCAAGTGACGCTTCTAGCGGGAGCGACAGGTACGCAGAATTTT. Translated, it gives CASSQVTLLAGATGTQNF.

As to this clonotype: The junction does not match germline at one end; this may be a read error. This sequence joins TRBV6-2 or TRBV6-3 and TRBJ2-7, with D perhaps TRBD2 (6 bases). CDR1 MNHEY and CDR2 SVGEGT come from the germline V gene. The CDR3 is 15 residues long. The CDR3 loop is CGSSRPGTPVYEQYF. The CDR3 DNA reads TGTGGCAGCAGCCGACCCGGGACTCCTGTCTACGAGCAGTATTTC.

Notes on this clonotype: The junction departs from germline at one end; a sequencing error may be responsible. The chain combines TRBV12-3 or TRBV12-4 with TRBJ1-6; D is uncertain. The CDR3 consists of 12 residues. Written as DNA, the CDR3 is TGTGCCGGCAGTTCAAAGAATTCAGTCCTCCACTTT. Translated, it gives CAGSSKNSVLHF.

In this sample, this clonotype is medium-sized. CDR3: CSVETDRGRGETQYF. In DNA form, the CDR3 reads TGCAGCGTTGAAACGGACAGGGGGCGGGGTGAGACCCAGTACTTC. This chain connects TRBV29-1 to TRBJ2-5; 11 bases are a match to TRBD1. V gave up 2 bases and J gave up 5 bases; unmatched junction bases: 7. This CDR3 is 15 amino acids long. CDR1 is SQVTM, CDR2 ANQGSEA, per germline. Full variable domain (outside the CDR3, taken from reference TRBV29-1 and TRBJ2-5): SAVISQKPSRDICQRGTSLTIQCQVDSQVTMMFWYRQQPGQSLTLIATANQGSEATYESGFVIDKFPISRPNLTFSTLTVSNMSPEDSSIYLCSVETDRGRGETQYFGPGTRLLVL.

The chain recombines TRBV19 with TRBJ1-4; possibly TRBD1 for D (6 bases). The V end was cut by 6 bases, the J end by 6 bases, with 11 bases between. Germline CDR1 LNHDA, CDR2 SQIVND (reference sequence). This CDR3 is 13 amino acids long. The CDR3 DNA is TGTGCCAGTAGAAGAGCAGGGGATGAAAAACTGTTTTTT. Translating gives CASRRAGDEKLFF.

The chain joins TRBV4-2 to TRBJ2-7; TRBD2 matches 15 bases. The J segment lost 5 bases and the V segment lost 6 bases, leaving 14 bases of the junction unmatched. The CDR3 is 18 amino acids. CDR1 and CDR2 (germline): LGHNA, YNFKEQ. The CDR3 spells CASSGKRGLAGGSHEQYF. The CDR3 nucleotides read TGTGCCAGCAGTGGAAAACGAGGACTAGCGGGAGGGTCACACGAGCAGTACTTC.

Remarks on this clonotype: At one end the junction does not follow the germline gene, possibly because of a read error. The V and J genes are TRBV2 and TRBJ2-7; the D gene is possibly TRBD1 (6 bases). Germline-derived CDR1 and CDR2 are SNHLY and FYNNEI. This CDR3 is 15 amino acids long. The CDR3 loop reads CTSCENRAVSYEQYF. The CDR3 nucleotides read TGTACCAGCTGTGAGAACAGGGCGGTTTCCTACGAGCAGTACTTC.

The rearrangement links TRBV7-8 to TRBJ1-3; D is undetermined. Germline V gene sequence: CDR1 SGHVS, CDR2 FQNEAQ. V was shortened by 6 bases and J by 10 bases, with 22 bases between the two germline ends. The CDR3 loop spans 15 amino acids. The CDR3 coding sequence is TGTGCCAGCAGAAGCGACACGTACTCTGGAACGACCATATATTTT. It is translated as CASRSDTYSGTTIYF.

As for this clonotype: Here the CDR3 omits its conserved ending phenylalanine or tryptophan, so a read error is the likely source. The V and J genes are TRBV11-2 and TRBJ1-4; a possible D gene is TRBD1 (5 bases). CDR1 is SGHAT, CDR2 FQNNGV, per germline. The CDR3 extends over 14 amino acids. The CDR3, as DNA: TGTGCCAGCAGCCTAGAGGTTGGGGACGAAAAACTGTTTATT. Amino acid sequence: CASSLEVGDEKLFI.

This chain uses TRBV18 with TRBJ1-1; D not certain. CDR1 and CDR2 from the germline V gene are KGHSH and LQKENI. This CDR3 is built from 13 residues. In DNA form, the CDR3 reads TGTGTCAACTCACCACCGCGACATGGAATTGCTTTCTTT. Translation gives CVNSPPRHGIAFF.

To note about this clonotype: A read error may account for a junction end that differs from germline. DNA of the CDR3: TGTACCAGCAGCTTACCAAATCAGGGGCCTAAAACGAATGAGCAGTTCTTC. The encoded protein is CTSSLPNQGPKTNEQFF. The chain couples TRBV7-9 to TRBJ2-1, with D maybe TRBD1 (6 bases). The CDR3 loop spans 17 amino acids. Germline CDR1 reads SEHNR; CDR2 reads FQNEAQ (reference sequence). The variable domain in full, with the rest retrieved from reference TRBV7-9 and TRBJ2-1, is DTGVSQNPRHKITKRGQNVTFRCDPISEHNRLYWYRQTLGQGPEFLTYFQNEAQLEKSRLLSDRFSAERPKGSFSTLEIQRTEQGDSAMYLCTSSLPNQGPKTNEQFFGPGTRLTVL.

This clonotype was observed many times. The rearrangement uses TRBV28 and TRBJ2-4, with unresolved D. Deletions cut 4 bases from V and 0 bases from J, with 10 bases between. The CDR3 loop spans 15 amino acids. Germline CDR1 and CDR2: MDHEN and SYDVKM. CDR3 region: CASSSPATAKNIQYF. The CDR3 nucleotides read TGTGCCAGCAGTTCCCCAGCGACAGCCAAAAACATTCAGTACTTC.

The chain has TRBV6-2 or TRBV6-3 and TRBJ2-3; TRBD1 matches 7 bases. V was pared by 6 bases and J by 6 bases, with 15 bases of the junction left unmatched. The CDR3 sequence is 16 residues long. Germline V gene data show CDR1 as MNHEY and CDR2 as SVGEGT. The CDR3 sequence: CASSFVGQRAVDTQYF. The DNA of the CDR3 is TGTGCCAGCAGCTTCGTGGGACAGAGGGCAGTGGATACGCAGTATTTT.

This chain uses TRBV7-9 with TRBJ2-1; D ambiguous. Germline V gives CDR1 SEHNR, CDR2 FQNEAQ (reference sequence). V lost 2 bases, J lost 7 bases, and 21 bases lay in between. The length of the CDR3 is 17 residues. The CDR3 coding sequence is TGTGCCAGCAGCTTATCATATCAGAGGCCTAGAACAAATGAGCAGTTCTTC. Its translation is CASSLSYQRPRTNEQFF.

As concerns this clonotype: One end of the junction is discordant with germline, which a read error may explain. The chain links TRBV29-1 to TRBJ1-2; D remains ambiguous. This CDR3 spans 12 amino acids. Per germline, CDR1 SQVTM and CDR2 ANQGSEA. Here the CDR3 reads CIVRVNYVGYAF. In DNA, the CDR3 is TGCATCGTTAGAGTCAACTACGTTGGCTACGCCTTC.

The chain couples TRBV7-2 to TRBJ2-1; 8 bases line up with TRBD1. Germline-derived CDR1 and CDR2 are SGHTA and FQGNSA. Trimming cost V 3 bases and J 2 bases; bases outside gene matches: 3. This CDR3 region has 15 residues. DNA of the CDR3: TGTGCCAGCAGCTTGGGGACAGGCCCCTACAATGAGCAGTTCTTC. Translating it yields CASSLGTGPYNEQFF.

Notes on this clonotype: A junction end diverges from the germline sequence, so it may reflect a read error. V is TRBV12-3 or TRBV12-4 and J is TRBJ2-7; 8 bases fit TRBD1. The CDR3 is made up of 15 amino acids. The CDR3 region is CARSIEAGGPYEQYF. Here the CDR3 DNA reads TGTGCCCGCAGTATCGAGGCAGGGGGCCCCTACGAGCAGTACTTC.

The CDR3 DNA reads TGCACCAACAGCCAATTGCCTAGCGGGTCCTACAATGAGCAGTTCTTC. Protein sequence: CTNSQLPSGSYNEQFF. The chain combines TRBV1 with TRBJ2-1; the D segment call TRBD2 is taken from the table without a DNA check. TRBV1 is an annotated pseudogene. This CDR3 has 16 amino acids.

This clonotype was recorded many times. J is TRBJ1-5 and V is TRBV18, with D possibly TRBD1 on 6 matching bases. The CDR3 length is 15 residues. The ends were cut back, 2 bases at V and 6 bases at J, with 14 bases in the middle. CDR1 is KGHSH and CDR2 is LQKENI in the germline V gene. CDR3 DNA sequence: TGTGCCAGCTCACCAGCAACAGGGTTGGGTCAGCCCCAGCATTTT. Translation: CASSPATGLGQPQHF.

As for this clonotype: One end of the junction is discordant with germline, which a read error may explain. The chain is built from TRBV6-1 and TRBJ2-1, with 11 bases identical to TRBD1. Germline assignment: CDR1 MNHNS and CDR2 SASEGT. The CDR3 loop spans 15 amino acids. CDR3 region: CASRVRTGGYNEHFF. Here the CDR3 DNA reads TGTGCCAGCAGAGTCAGGACAGGGGGCTACAATGAGCATTTCTTC.

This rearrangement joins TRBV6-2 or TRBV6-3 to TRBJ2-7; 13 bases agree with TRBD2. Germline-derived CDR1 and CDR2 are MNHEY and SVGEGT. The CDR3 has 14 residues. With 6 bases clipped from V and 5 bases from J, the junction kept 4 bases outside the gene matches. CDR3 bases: TGTGCCAGCAGAGAAACTAGCGGGGGGGACGAGCAGTACTTC. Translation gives CASRETSGGDEQYF.

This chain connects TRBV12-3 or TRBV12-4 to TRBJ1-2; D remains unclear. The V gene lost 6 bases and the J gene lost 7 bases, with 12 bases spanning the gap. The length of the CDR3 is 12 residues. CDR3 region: CASRPAPRGYTF. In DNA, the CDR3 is TGTGCCAGCAGGCCAGCCCCCCGTGGCTACACCTTC.